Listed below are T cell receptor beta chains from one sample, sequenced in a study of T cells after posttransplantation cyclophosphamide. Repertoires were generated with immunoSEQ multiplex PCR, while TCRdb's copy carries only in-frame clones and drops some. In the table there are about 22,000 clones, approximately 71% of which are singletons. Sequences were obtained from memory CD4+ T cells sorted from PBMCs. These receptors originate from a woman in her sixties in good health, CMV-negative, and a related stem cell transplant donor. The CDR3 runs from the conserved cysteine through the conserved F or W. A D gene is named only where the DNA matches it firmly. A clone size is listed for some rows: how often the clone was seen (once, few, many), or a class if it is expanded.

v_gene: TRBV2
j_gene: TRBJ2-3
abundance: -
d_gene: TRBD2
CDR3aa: CASSSGTSGGDTQYF
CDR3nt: TGTGCCAGCAGTTCCGGGACTAGCGGGGGAGATACGCAGTATTTT

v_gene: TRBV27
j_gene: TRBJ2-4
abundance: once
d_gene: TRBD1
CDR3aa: CASRQQGVAKNIQYF
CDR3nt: TGTGCCAGCAGGCAGCAGGGGGTAGCCAAAAACATTCAGTACTTC

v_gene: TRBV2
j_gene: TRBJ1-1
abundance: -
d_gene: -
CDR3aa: CASSERGSGTEAFF
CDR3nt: TGTGCCAGCAGTGAACGAGGGAGTGGGACTGAAGCTTTCTTT

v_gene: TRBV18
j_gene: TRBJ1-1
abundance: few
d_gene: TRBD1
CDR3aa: CASSLNRNRGRGNTEAFF
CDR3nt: TGTGCCAGCTCACTAAATAGAAACAGGGGAAGGGGAAACACTGAAGCTTTCTTT

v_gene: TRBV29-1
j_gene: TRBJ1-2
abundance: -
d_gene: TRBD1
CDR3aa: CSGLLLGTGDGYTF
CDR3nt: TGCAGCGGCCTACTCCTCGGGACAGGGGATGGCTACACCTTC

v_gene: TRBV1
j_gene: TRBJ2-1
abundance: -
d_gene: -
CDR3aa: CTSSQAILAGSYNEQFF
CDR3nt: TGCACCAGCAGCCAAGCTATACTAGCGGGGTCCTACAATGAGCAGTTCTTC

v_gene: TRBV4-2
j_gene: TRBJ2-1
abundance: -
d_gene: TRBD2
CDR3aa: CASSQDFLSSGRNEQFF
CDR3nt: TGTGCCAGCAGCCAAGATTTCCTTTCTAGCGGGAGGAATGAGCAGTTCTTC

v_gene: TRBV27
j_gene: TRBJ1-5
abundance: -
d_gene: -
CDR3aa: CASSLKYNQPQHF
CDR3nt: TGTGCCAGCAGTTTAAAATACAATCAGCCCCAGCATTTT

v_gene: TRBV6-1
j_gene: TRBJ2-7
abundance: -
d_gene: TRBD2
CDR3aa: CASSPGTSSYEQYF
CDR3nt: TGTGCCAGCAGCCCCGGGACTAGCTCCTACGAGCAGTACTTC

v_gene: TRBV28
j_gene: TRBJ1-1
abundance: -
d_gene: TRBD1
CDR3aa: CASSPPPGQGKSFF
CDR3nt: TGTGCCAGCAGTCCACCTCCCGGACAGGGGAAATCTTTCTTT

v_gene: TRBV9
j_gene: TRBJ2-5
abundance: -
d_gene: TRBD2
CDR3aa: CASSALAGQETQYF
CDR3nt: TGTGCCAGCAGCGCCTTAGCGGGGCAAGAGACCCAGTACTTC

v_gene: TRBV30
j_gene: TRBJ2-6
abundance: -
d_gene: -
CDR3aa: CAWSVRGSGANVLTF
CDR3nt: TGTGCCTGGAGTGTACGAGGGTCTGGGGCCAACGTCCTGACTTTC

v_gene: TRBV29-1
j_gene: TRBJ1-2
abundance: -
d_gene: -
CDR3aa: CSAAGLNTGYTF
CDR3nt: TGCAGCGCCGCGGGGTTAAACACAGGCTACACCTTC

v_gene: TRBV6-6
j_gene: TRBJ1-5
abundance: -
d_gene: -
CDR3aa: CASSYSKEEAPSHF
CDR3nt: TGTGCCAGCAGTTACTCGAAGGAGGAGGCCCCTAGTCATTTT

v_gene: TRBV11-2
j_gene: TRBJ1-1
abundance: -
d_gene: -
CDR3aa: CASSSHLSGSTEAFF
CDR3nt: TGTGCCAGCAGCTCCCACCTTTCAGGAAGTACTGAAGCTTTCTTT

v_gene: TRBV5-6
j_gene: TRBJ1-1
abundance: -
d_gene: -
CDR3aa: CASNGRGIEAFF
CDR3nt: TGTGCCAGCAACGGACGGGGAATAGAAGCTTTCTTT

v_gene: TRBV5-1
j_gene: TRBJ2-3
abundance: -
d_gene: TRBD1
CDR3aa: CASSLGQGRTDTQYF
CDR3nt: TGCGCCAGCAGCTTAGGACAGGGGCGCACTGATACGCAGTATTTT

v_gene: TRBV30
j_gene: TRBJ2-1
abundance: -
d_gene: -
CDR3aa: CAWKTTNNEQFF
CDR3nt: TGTGCCTGGAAAACAACCAACAATGAGCAGTTCTTC

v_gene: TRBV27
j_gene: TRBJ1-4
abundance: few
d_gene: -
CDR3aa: CASSFQGEKLFF
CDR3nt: TGTGCCAGCAGTTTTCAGGGGGAAAAACTGTTTTTT

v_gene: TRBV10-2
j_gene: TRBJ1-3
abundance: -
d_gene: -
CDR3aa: CATIRDNLSGNTIYF
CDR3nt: TGCGCCACCATTCGGGACAACCTCTCTGGAAACACCATATATTTT

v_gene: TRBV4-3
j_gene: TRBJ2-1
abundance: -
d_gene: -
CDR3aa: CASSQESARGYNEQFF
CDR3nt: TGCGCCAGCAGCCAAGAGTCCGCGCGGGGCTACAATGAGCAGTTCTTC

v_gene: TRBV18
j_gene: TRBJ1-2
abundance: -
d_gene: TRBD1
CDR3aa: CASSLRDSNNYGYTF
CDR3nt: TGTGCCAGCTCGCTCCGGGACAGCAATAACTATGGCTACACCTTC

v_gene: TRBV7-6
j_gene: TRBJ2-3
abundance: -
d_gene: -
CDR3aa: CASSLANTQYF
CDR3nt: TGTGCCAGCAGCTTAGCCAATACGCAGTATTTT

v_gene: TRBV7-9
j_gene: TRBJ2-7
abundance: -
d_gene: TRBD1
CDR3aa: CASSLRQGGEQYF
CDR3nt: TGTGCCAGCAGCCTACGACAGGGCGGCGAGCAGTACTTC

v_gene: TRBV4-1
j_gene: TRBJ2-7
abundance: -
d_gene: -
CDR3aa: CASSPGVGAVVGNEQYF
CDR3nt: TGCGCCAGCAGCCCGGGCGTGGGGGCGGTTGTAGGCAACGAGCAGTACTTC

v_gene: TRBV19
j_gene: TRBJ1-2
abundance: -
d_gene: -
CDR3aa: CASSLYRERVYGYTF
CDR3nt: TGTGCCAGTAGTCTCTACAGGGAGCGAGTCTATGGCTACACCTTC

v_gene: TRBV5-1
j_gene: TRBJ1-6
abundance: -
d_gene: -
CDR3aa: CASSPGRNSPLHF
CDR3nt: TGCGCCAGCAGCCCGGGAAGAAATTCACCCCTCCACTTT

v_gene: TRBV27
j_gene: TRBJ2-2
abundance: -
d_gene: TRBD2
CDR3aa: CASSVGLAGTGELFF
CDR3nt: TGTGCCAGCAGTGTAGGACTAGCGGGGACCGGGGAGCTGTTTTTT

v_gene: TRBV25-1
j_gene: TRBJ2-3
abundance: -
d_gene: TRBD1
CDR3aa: CASSGDRGRLDTQYF
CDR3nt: TGTGCCAGCAGTGGAGACAGGGGGCGTTTAGATACGCAGTATTTT

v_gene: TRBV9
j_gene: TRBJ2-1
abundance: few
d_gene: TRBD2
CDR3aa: CASSARGLAGVPEQFF
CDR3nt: TGTGCCAGCAGCGCCCGGGGGCTAGCGGGAGTCCCTGAGCAGTTCTTC

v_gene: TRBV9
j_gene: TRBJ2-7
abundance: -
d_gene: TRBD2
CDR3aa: CASSPREATYEQYF
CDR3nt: TGTGCCAGCAGCCCCCGGGAGGCGACCTACGAGCAGTACTTC

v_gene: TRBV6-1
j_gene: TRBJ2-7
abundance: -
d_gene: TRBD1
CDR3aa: CASSVVPSRGPYEQYF
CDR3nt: TGTGCCAGCAGTGTCGTCCCAAGCAGGGGGCCCTACGAGCAGTACTTC

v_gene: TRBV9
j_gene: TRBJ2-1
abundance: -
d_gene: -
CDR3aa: CASSPGHTPGNEQFF
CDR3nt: TGTGCCAGCAGCCCGGGACATACCCCAGGGAATGAGCAGTTCTTC

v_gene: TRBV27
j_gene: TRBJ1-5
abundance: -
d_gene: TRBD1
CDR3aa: CASSLFGQGKGGQPQHF
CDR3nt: TGTGCCAGCAGTTTATTTGGACAGGGTAAGGGCGGACAGCCCCAGCATTTT

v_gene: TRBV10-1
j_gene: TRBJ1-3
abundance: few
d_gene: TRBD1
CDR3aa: CASRRGQVLENTIYF
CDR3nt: TGCGCCAGCCGTCGGGGACAGGTATTAGAAAACACCATATATTTT

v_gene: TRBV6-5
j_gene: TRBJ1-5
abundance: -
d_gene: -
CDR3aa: CASSYRGSGQPQHF
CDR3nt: TGTGCCAGCAGTTATAGGGGTTCGGGTCAGCCCCAGCATTTT

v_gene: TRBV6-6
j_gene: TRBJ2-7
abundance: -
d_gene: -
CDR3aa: CVSSGNNEQYF
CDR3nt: TGTGTCTCTTCGGGGAACAACGAGCAGTACTTC

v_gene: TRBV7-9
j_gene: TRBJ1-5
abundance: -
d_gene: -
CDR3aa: CASSLGVGHSNQPQHF
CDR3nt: TGTGCCAGCAGCTTAGGGGTGGGCCATAGCAATCAGCCCCAGCATTTT

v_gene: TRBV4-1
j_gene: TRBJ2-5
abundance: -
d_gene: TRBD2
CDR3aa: CASSQGNTAGGGEETQYF
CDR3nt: TGCGCCAGCAGCCAGGGTAACACAGCGGGGGGGGGAGAAGAGACCCAGTACTTC

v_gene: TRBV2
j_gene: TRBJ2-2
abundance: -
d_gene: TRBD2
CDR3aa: CASSEGLAGTGELFF
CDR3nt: TGTGCCAGCAGTGAAGGACTAGCGGGGACCGGGGAGCTGTTTTTT

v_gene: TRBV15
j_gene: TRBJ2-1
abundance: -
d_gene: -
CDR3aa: CATSREARGEQFF
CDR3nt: TGTGCCACCAGCAGAGAAGCCAGGGGTGAGCAGTTCTTC

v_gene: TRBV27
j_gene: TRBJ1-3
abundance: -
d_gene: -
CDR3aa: CASSLTVHSGNTIYF
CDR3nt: TGTGCCAGCAGTTTAACGGTTCACTCTGGAAACACCATATATTTT

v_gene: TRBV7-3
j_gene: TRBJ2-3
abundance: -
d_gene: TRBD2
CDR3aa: CASSPGTSGTDTQYF
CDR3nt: TGTGCCAGCAGCCCAGGGACTAGCGGGACAGATACGCAGTATTTT

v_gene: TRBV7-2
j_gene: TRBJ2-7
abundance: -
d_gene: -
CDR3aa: CASSLSLALAQYF
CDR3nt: TGTGCCAGCAGCTTAAGCCTAGCTTTAGCGCAGTACTTC

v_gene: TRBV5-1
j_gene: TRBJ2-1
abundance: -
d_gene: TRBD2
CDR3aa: CASSLPGLAGGPNNEQFF
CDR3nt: TGCGCCAGCAGCCTACCGGGACTAGCGGGAGGCCCCAACAATGAGCAGTTCTTC

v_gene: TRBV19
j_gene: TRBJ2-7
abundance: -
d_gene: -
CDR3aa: CATAWQAEYEQYF
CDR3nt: TGTGCCACCGCCTGGCAGGCTGAATACGAGCAGTACTTC

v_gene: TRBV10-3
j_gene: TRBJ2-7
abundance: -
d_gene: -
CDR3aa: CAISAGYEQYF
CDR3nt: TGTGCCATCAGCGCAGGCTACGAGCAGTACTTC

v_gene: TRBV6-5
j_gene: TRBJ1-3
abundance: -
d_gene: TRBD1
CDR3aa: CASSSQGVFGNTIYF
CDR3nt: TGTGCCAGCAGTTCCCAGGGGGTATTCGGAAACACCATATATTTT

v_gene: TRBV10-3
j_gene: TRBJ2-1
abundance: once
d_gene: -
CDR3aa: CAISEAVGEQFF
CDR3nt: TGTGCCATCAGTGAGGCGGTCGGCGAGCAGTTCTTC

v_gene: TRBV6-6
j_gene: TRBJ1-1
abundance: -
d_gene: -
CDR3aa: CASKAGRQTEAFF
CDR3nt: TGTGCCAGCAAGGCAGGTCGTCAGACTGAAGCTTTCTTT

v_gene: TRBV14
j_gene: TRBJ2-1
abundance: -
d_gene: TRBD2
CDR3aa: CASSRLGLGVYGNEQFF
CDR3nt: TGTGCCAGCAGCCGTCTGGGACTAGGAGTCTACGGCAATGAGCAGTTCTTC

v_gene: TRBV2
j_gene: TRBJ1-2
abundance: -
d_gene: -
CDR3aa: CASSPGRYGGTF
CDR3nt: TGTGCCAGCAGTCCGGGCCGTTATGGGGGGACCTTC

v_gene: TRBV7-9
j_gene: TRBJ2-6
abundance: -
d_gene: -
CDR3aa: CASSLRGQGANVLTF
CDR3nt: TGTGCCAGCAGCTTACGTGGCCAGGGGGCCAACGTCCTGACTTTC

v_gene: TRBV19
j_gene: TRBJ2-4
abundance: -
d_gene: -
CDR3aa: CASSGIEQGGKNIQYF
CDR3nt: TGTGCCAGTAGTGGTATAGAACAGGGCGGCAAAAACATTCAGTACTTC

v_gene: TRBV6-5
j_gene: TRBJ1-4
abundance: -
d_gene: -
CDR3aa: CASSYSYAVGNEKLFF
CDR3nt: TGTGCCAGCAGTTACTCGTACGCGGTGGGTAATGAAAAACTGTTTTTT